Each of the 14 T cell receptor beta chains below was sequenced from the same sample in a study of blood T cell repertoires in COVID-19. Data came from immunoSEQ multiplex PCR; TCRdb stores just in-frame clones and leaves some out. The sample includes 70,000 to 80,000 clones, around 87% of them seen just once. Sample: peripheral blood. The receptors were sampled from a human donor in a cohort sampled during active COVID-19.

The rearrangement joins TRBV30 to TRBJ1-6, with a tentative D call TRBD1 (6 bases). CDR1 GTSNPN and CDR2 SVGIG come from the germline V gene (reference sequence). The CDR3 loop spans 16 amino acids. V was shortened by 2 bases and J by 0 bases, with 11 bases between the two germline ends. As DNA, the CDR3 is TGTGCCTGGAGTAAGACAGGCAGCTCCTATAATTCACCCCTCCACTTT. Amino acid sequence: CAWSKTGSSYNSPLHF. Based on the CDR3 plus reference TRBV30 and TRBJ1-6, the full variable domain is SQTIHQWPATLVQPVGSPLSLECTVEGTSNPNLYWYRQAAGRGLQLLFYSVGIGQISSEVPQNLSASRPQDRQFILSSKKLLLSDSGFYLCAWSKTGSSYNSPLHFGNGTRLTVT.

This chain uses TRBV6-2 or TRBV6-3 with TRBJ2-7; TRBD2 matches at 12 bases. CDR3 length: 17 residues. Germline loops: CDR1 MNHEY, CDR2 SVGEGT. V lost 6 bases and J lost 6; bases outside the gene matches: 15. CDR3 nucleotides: TGTGCCAGCAGCCCCGGACTAGCGGGGAACATTGGTCCCGAGCAGTACTTC. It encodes CASSPGLAGNIGPEQYF.

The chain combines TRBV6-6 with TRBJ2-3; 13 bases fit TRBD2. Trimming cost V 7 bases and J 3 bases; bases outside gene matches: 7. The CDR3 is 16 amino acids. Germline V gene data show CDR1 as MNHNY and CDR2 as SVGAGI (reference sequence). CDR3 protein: CASTSTSGGRTDTQYF. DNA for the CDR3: TGTGCCAGCACCTCGACTAGCGGGGGGCGGACAGATACGCAGTATTTT.

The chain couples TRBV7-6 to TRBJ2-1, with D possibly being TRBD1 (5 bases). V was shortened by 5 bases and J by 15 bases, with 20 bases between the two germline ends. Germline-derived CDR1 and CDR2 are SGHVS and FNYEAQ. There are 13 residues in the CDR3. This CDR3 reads CASSIDRTQPRFF. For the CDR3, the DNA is TGTGCCAGCAGCATCGACAGAACCCAGCCTAGGTTCTTC.

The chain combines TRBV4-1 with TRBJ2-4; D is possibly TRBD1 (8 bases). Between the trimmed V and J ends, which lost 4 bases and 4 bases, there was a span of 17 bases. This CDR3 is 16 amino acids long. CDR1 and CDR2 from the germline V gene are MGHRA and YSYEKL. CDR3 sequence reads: CASSPQTGGGKNIQYF. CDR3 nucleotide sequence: TGCGCCAGCAGCCCCCAAACAGGGGGAGGGAAAAACATTCAGTACTTC.

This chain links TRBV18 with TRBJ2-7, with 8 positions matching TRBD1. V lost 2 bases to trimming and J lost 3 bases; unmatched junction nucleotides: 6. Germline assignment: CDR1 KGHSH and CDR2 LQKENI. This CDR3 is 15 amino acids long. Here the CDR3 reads CASSPSGRGLYEQYF. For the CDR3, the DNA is TGTGCCAGCTCACCATCGGGCAGGGGGCTCTACGAGCAGTACTTC. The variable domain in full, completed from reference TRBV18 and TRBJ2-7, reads NAGVMQNPRHLVRRRGQEARLRCSPMKGHSHVYWYRQLPEEGLKFMVYLQKENIIDESGMPKERFSAEFPKEGPSILRIQQVVRGDSAAYFCASSPSGRGLYEQYFGPGTRLTVT.

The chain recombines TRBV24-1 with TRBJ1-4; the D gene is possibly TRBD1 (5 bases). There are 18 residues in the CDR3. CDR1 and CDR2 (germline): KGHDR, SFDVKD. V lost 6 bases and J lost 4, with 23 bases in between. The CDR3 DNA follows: TGTGCCACCAGTATCTTACAGGAGTCCCACAAGGGTAATGAAAAACTGTTTTTT. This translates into CATSILQESHKGNEKLFF.

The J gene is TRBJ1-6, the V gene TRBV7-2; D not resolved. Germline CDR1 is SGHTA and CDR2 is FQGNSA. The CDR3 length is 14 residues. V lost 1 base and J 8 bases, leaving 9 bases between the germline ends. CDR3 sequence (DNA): TGTGCCAGCAGCTTAGTGACGGGTCATTCACCCCTCCACTTT. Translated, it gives CASSLVTGHSPLHF.

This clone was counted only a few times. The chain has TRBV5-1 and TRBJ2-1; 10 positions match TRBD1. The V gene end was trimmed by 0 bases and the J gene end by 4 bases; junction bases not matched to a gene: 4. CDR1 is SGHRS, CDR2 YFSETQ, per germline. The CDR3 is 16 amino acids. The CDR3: CASSLGDRGPYNEQFF. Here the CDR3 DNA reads TGCGCCAGCAGCTTGGGGGACAGGGGTCCATACAATGAGCAGTTCTTC. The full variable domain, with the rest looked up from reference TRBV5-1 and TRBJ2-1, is KAGVTQTPRYLIKTRGQQVTLSCSPISGHRSVSWYQQTPGQGLQFLFEYFSETQRNKGNFPGRFSGRQFSNSRSEMNVSTLELGDSALYLCASSLGDRGPYNEQFFGPGTRLTVL.

In nucleotides, the CDR3 is TGTGCCAGCAGCTCGGCGGGCGGAGAGACCCAGTACTTC. It encodes CASSSAGGETQYF. The chain employs TRBV5-6 and TRBJ2-5; the D gene is possibly TRBD2 (5 bases). Germline CDR1 is SGHDT and CDR2 is YYEEEE. This CDR3 contains 13 residues. The V and J ends lost 3 bases and 4 bases respectively, with 10 bases between them.

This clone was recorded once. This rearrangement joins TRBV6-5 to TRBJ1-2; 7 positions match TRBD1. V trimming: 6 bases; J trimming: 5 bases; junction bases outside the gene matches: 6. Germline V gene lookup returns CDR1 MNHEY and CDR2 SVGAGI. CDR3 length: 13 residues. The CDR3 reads CASRQRTGYGYTF. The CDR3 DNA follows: TGTGCCAGCAGACAGCGGACAGGATATGGCTACACCTTC.

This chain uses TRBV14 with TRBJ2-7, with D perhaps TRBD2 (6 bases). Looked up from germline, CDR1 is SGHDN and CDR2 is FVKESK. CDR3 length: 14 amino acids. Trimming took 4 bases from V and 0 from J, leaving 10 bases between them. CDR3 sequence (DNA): TGTGCCAGCAGCCGTACCGGGGGCTCCTACGAGCAGTACTTC. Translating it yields CASSRTGGSYEQYF.

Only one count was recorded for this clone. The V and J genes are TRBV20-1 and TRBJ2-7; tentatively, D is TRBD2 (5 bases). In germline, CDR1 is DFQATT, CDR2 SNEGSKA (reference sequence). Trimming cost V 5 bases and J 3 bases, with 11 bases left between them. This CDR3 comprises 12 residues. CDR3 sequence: CSARASNYEQYF. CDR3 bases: TGCAGTGCTCGTGCTAGCAACTACGAGCAGTACTTC.

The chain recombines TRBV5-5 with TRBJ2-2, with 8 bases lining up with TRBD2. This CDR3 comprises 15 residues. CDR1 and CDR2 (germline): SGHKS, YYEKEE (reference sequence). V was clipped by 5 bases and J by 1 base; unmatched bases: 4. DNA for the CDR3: TGTGCCAGCAGGGGCGGGGGGCGGAACACCGGGGAGCTGTTTTTT. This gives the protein CASRGGGRNTGELFF.